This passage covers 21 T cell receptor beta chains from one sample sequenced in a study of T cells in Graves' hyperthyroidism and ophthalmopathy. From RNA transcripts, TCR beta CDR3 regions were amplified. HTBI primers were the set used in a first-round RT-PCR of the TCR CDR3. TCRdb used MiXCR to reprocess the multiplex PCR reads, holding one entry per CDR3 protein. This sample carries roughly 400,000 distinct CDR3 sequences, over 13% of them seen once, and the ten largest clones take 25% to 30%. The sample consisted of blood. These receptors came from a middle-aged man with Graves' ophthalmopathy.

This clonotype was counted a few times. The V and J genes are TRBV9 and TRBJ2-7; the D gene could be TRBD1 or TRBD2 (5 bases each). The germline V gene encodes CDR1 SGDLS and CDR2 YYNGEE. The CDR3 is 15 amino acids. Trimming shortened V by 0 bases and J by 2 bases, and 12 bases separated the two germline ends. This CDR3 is CASSVAPGTTYEQYF. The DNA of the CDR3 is TGTGCCAGCAGCGTAGCGCCAGGGACCACCTACGAGCAGTACTTC.

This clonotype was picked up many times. CDR3 bases: TGTGCCAGCACCCGGGACAGGGGCTACGAGCAGTACTTC. Its protein is CASTRDRGYEQYF. The chain joins TRBV11-2 to TRBJ2-7; TRBD1 matches at 10 bases. CDR1 and CDR2 from the germline V gene are SGHAT and FQNNGV. The CDR3 has 13 amino acids. Unmatched junction bases numbered 3, after V lost 7 bases and J lost 3 bases. The whole variable domain, remainder taken from reference TRBV11-2 and TRBJ2-7, is EAGVAQSPRYKIIEKRQSVAFWCNPISGHATLYWYQQILGQGPKLLIQFQNNGVVDDSQLPKDRFSAERLKGVDSTLKIQPAKLEDSAVYLCASTRDRGYEQYFGPGTRLTVT.

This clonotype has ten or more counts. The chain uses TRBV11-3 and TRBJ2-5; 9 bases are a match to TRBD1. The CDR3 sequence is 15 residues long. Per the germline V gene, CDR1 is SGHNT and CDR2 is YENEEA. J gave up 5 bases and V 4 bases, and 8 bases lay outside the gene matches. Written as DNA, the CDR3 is TGTGCCAGCAGCTCCGAACAGGGGGCGGTCGAGACCCAGTACTTC. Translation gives CASSSEQGAVETQYF.

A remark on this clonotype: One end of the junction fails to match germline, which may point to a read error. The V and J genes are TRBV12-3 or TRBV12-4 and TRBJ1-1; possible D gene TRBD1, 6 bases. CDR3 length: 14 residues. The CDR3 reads CASSFSQGNTEALF. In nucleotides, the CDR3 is TGTGCCAGCAGTTTTTCTCAGGGGAACACTGAAGCTCTCTTT.

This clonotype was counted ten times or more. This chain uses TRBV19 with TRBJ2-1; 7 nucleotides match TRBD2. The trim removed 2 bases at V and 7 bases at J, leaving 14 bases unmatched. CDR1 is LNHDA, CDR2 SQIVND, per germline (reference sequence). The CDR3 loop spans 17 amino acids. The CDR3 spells CASSIPRRSGVSNEQFF. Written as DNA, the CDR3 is TGTGCCAGTAGTATACCCCGGAGGAGCGGGGTTTCAAATGAGCAGTTCTTC.

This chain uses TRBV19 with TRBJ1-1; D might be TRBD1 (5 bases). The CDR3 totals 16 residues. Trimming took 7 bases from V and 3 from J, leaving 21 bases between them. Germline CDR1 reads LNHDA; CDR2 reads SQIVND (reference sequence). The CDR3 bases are TGTGCCAGTACCCTAAACCCTGGCAGGGTGGACACTGAAGCTTTCTTT. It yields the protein CASTLNPGRVDTEAFF.

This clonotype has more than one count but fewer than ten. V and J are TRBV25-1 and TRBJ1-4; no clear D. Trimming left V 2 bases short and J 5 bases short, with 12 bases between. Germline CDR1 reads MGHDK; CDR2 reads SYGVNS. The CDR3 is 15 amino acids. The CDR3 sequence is CASSEAKGANEKLFF. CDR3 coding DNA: TGTGCCAGCAGTGAAGCAAAGGGAGCGAATGAAAAACTGTTTTTT.

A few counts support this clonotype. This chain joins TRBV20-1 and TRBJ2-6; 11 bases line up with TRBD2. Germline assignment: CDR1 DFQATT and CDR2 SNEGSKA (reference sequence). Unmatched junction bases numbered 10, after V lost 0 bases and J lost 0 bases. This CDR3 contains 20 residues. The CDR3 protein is CSARDPGLADLNSGANVLTF. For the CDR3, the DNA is TGCAGTGCTAGAGACCCGGGACTAGCGGACCTAAACTCTGGGGCCAACGTCCTGACTTTC.

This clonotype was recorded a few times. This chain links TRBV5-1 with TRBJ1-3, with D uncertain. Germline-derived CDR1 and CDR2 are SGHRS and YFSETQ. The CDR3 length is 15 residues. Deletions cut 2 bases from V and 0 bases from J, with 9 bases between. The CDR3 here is CASSFRSGSGNTIYF. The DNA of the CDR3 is TGCGCCAGCAGCTTCAGGAGCGGCTCTGGAAACACCATATATTTT.

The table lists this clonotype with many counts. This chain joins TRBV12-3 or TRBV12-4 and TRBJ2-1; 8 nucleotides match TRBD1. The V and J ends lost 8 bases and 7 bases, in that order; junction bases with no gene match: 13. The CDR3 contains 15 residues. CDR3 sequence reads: CASSPRGQGRNEQFF. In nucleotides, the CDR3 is TGTGCCAGCTCACCCAGGGGGCAGGGGCGAAATGAGCAGTTCTTC.

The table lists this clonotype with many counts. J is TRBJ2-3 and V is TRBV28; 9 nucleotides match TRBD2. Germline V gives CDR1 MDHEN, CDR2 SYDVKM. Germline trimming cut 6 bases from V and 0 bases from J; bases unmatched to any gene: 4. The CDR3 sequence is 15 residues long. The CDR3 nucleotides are TGTGCCAGCAGGACTAGCGGTCTTAGCACAGATACGCAGTATTTT. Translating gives CASRTSGLSTDTQYF.

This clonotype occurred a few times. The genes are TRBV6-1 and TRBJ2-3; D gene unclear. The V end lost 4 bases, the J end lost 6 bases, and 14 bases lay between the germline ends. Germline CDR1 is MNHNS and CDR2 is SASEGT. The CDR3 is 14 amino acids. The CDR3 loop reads CASSARRVKDTQYF. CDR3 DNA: TGTGCCAGCAGTGCCAGACGAGTGAAGGATACGCAGTATTTT.

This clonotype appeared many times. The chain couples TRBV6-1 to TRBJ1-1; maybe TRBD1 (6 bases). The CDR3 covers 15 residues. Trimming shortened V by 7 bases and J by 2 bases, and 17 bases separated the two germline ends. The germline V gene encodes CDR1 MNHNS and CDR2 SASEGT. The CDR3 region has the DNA TGTGCCAGCATTTCTATCGGACAGTCCAACACTGAAGCTTTCTTT. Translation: CASISIGQSNTEAFF.

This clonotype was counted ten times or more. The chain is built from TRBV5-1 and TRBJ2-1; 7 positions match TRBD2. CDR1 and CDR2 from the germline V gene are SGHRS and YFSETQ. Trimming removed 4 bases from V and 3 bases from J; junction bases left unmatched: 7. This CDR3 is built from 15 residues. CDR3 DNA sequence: TGCGCCAGCAGCCCGGCGTCGGGAGGCTACAATGAGCAGTTCTTC. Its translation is CASSPASGGYNEQFF.

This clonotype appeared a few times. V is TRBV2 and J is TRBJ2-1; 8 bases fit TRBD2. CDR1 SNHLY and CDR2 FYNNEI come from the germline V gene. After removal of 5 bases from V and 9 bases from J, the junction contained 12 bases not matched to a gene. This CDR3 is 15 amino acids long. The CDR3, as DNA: TGTGCCAGCAGTTTCAAAAGGACTAGCCTGAGTGAGCAGTTCTTC. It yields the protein CASSFKRTSLSEQFF.

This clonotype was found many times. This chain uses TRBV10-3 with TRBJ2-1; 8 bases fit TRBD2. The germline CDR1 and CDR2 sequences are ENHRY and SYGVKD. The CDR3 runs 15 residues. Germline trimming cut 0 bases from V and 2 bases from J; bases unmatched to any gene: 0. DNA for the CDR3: TGTGCCATCAGTGAGTCTAGCGGGGCCTACAATGAGCAGTTCTTC. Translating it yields CAISESSGAYNEQFF.

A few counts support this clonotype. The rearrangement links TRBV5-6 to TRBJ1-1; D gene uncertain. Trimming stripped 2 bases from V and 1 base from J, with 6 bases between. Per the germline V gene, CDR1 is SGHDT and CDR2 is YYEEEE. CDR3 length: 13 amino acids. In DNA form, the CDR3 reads TGTGCCAGCAGCTTTACGTGGAACACTGAAGCTTTCTTT. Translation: CASSFTWNTEAFF.

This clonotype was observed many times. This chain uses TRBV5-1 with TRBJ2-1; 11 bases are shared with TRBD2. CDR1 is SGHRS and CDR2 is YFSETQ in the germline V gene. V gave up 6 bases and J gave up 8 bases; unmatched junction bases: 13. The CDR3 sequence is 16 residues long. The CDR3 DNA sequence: TGCGCCAGCACCAACCCGACTAGCGGGATTCAGTATGAGCAGTTCTTC. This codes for CASTNPTSGIQYEQFF.

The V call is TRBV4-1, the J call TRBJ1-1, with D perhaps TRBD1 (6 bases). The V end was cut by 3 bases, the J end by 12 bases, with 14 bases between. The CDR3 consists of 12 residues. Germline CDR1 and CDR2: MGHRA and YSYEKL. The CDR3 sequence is CASSQGAFSTFF. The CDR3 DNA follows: TGCGCCAGCAGCCAGGGGGCTTTCTCGACTTTCTTT.

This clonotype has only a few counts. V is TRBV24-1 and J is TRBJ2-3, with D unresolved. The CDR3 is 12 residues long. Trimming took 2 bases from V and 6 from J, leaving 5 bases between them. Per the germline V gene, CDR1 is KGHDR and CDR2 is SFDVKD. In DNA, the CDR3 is TGTGCCACCAGTGATTACTCCGATACGCAGTATTTT. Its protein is CATSDYSDTQYF.

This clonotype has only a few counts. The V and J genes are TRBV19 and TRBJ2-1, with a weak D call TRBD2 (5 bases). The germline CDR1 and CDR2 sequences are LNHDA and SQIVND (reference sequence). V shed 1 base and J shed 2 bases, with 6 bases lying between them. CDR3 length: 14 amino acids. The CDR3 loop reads CASSIGRAYNEQFF. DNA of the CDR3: TGTGCCAGTAGTATAGGGCGGGCCTACAATGAGCAGTTCTTC.